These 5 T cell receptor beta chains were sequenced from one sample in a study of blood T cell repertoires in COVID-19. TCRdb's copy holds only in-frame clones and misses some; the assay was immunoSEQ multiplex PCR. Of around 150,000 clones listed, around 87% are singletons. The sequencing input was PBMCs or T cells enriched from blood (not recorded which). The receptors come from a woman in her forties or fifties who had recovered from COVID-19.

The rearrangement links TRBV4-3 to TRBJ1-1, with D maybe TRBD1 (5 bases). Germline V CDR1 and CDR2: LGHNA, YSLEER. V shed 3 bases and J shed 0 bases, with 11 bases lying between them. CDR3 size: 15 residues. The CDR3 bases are TGCGCCAGCAGCCAGGACCCAGGGCTGAACACTGAAGCTTTCTTT. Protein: CASSQDPGLNTEAFF.

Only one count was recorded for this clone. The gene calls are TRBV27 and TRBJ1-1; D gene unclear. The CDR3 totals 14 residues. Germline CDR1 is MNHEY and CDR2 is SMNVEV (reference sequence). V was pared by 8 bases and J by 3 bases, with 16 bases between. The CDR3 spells CASARGVRDTEAFF. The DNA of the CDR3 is TGTGCCAGCGCCAGAGGTGTTCGTGACACTGAAGCTTTCTTT.

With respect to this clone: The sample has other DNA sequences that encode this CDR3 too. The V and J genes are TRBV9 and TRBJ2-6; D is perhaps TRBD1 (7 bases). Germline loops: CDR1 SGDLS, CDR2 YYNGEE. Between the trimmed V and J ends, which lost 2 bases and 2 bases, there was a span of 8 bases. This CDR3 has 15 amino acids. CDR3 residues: CASSVRGAGANVLTF. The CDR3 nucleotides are TGTGCCAGCAGCGTCAGGGGGGCTGGGGCCAACGTCCTGACTTTC.

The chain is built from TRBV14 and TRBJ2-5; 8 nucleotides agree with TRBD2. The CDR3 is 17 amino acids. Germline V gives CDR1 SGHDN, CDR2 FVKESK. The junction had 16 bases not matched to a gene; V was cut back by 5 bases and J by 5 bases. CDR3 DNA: TGTGCCAGCAGCGCGCCTCCGGGGGGGGCCCGTCGGGAGACCCAGTACTTC. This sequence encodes CASSAPPGGARRETQYF.

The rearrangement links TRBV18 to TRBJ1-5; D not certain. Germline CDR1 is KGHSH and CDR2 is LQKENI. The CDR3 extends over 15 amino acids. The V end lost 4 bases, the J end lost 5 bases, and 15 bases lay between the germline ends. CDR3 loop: CASSLTRPGYQPQHF. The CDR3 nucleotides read TGTGCCAGCTCACTAACTCGGCCAGGTTATCAGCCCCAGCATTTT.